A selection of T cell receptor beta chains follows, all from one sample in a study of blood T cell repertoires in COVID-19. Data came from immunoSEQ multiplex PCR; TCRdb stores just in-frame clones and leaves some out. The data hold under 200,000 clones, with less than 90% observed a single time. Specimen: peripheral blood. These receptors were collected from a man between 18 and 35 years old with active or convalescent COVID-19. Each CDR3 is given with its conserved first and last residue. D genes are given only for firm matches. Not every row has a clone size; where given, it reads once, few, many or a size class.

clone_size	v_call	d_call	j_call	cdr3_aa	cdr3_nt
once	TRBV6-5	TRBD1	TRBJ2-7	CASSYSGQGSYEQYF	TGTGCCAGCAGTTACTCTGGACAGGGTTCCTACGAGCAGTACTTC
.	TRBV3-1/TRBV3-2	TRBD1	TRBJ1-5	CASSQATGGQPQHF	TGTGCCAGCAGCCAAGCCACAGGGGGCCAGCCCCAGCATTTT
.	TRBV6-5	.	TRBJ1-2	CASSYSGEGYTF	TGTGCCAGCAGTTACTCTGGGGAGGGCTACACCTTC
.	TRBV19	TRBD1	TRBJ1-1	CASSIETGVNTEAFF	TGTGCCAGTAGTATAGAGACAGGGGTGAACACTGAAGCTTTCTTT
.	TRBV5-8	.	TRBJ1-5	CASSLAGSYSNQPQHF	TGTGCCAGCAGCTTGGCAGGCTCCTATAGCAATCAGCCCCAGCATTTT
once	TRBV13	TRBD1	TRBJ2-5	CASSLAVRGTGFRSLGQETQYF	TGTGCCAGCAGCTTAGCGGTACGCGGGACAGGGTTTCGGTCTTTGGGGCAAGAGACCCAGTACTTC
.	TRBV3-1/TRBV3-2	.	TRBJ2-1	CASSYSYEQFF	TGTGCCAGCAGCTATAGTTATGAGCAGTTCTTC
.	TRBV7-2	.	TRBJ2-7	CASSLGRMSYEQYF	TGTGCCAGCAGCTTGGGGCGGATGTCCTACGAGCAGTACTTC
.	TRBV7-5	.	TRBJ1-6	CARSRGWTAHNSPLHF	TGTGCCAGAAGTCGCGGTTGGACAGCTCATAATTCACCCCTCCACTTT
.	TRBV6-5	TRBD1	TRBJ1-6	CASSSDRGHSPLHF	TGTGCCAGCAGTTCGGACAGGGGCCATTCACCCCTCCACTTT
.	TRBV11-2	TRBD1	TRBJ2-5	CASSFGPGQGLQETQYF	TGTGCCAGCAGCTTCGGTCCGGGACAGGGCCTTCAAGAGACCCAGTACTTC
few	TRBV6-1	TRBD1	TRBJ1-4	CASSGGQGAVSNEKLFF	TGTGCCAGCAGTGGTGGACAGGGGGCGGTTTCTAATGAAAAACTGTTTTTT
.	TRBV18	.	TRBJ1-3	CASSPRRSSGNTIYF	TGTGCCAGCTCACCGCGACGGAGCTCTGGAAACACCATATATTTT
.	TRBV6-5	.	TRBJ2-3	CASSSPARRADTQYF	TGTGCCAGCAGCTCCCCCGCGCGCCGCGCAGATACGCAGTATTTT
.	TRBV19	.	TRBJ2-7	CASSPGGSSYEQYF	TGTGCCAGTAGTCCCGGCGGTTCGTCCTACGAGCAGTACTTC
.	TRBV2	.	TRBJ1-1	CASRGLMTNTEAFF	TGTGCCAGCAGGGGCCTGATGACGAACACTGAAGCTTTCTTT
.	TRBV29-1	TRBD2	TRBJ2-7	CSVGYSGSSYEQYF	TGCAGCGTCGGGTATAGCGGGAGCTCCTACGAGCAGTACTTC
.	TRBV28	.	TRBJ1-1	CASSLSPTVNTEAFF	TGTGCCAGCAGTTTATCCCCGACAGTGAACACTGAAGCTTTCTTT
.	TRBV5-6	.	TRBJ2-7	CASRIHMGGSDEQYF	TGTGCCAGCAGAATCCATATGGGGGGTTCAGACGAGCAGTACTTC
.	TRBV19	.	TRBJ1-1	CASNDRGGARGTEAFF	TGTGCCAGTAATGATAGGGGGGGCGCAAGGGGCACTGAAGCTTTCTTT
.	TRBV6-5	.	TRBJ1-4	CASSYSIGANEKLFF	TGTGCCAGCAGTTACTCGATAGGGGCTAATGAAAAACTGTTTTTT
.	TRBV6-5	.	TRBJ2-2	CASTRQYTGELFF	TGTGCCAGCACTAGACAGTACACCGGGGAGCTGTTTTTT
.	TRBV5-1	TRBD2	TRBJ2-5	CASSWNPRTSGGGTQYF	TGCGCCAGCAGCTGGAATCCAAGGACTAGTGGTGGGGGGACCCAGTACTTC
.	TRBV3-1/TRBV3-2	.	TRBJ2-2	CASSQQGISLFF	TGTGCCAGCAGCCAACAGGGAATCTCCCTGTTTTTT
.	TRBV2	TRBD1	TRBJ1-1	CATIQGMDTEAFF	TGTGCCACCATACAGGGGATGGACACTGAAGCTTTCTTT
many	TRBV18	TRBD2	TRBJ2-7	CASSPGLAGADEQYF	TGTGCCAGCTCACCAGGACTAGCGGGAGCAGACGAGCAGTACTTC
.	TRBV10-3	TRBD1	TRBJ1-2	CAIRGDREFNGYTF	TGTGCCATCAGGGGGGACAGGGAATTTAATGGCTACACCTTC
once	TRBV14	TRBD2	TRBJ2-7	CASSRGTSRYYEQYF	TGTGCCAGCAGCCGGGGGACTAGCCGTTACTACGAGCAGTACTTC
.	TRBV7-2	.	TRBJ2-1	CASSLSGTSDSYNEQFF	TGTGCCAGCAGCTTATCCGGGACTTCGGATTCCTACAATGAGCAGTTCTTC
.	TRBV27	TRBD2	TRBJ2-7	CASGNRVAGKYEQYF	TGTGCCAGCGGCAATCGGGTAGCGGGAAAATACGAGCAGTACTTC
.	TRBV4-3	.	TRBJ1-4	CASSPYVGVAEKLFF	TGCGCCAGCAGCCCCTATGTCGGGGTGGCTGAAAAACTGTTTTTT
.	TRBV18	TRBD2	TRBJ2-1	CASSPRDGGVLNEQFF	TGTGCCAGCTCACCACGAGACGGGGGGGTCCTCAATGAGCAGTTCTTC
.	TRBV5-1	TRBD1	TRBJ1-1	CASSFGQGSFSNTEAFF	TGCGCCAGCAGCTTCGGACAGGGGAGCTTCAGTAACACTGAAGCTTTCTTT
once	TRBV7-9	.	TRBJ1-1	CASSLPGTEAFF	TGTGCCAGCAGCCTCCCCGGGACTGAAGCTTTCTTT
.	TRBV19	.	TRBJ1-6	CASSYRQNNSPLHF	TGTGCCAGTAGTTATCGACAGAACAATTCACCCCTCCACTTT
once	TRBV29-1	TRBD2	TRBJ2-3	CSVGGGSTDTQYF	TGCAGCGTTGGCGGGGGGAGCACAGATACGCAGTATTTT
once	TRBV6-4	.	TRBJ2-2	CASSEVGGRGTGELFF	TGTGCCAGCAGTGAGGTTGGCGGTCGGGGCACCGGGGAGCTGTTTTTT
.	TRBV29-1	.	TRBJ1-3	CSVADFSGNTIYF	TGCAGCGTCGCAGACTTCTCTGGAAACACCATATATTTT
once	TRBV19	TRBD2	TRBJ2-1	CASSIGGLAGADRNEQFF	TGTGCCAGTAGTATAGGGGGACTAGCGGGGGCAGATAGGAATGAGCAGTTCTTC
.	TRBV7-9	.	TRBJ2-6	CASSYPQGSVSGANVLTF	TGTGCCAGCAGCTATCCCCAGGGTTCTGTCTCTGGGGCCAACGTCCTGACTTTC
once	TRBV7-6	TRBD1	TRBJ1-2	CASSPLIGTGTGGFGYTF	TGTGCCAGCAGCCCCCTTATAGGGACCGGGACAGGGGGCTTTGGCTACACCTTC
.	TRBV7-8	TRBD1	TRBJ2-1	CASSAYRKQGDEQFF	TGTGCCAGCAGCGCCTACCGGAAGCAGGGGGACGAGCAGTTCTTC
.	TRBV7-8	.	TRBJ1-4	CASSPGLNEKLFF	TGTGCCAGCAGCCCTGGGCTTAATGAAAAACTGTTTTTT
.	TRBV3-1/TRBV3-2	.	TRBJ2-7	CASSQVVMGHEQYF	TGTGCCAGCAGCCAAGTGGTTATGGGCCACGAGCAGTACTTC
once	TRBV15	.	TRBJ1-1	CATSRDAVNSEAFF	TGTGCCACCAGCAGAGATGCCGTGAACTCTGAAGCTTTCTTT
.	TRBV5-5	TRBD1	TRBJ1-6	CASSGVVGTGGSPLHF	TGTGCCAGCAGCGGTGTTGTAGGGACAGGGGGTTCACCCCTCCACTTT
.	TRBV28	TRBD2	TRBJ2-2	CASRTLAGYAGELFF	TGTGCCAGCAGGACACTAGCGGGATATGCCGGGGAGCTGTTTTTT
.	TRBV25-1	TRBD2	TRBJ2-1	CASRGFSGGTRAGEQFF	TGTGCCAGCAGAGGGTTTAGCGGGGGGACGCGAGCCGGGGAGCAGTTCTTC
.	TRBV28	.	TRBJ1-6	CASSPRRGGVHF	TGTGCCAGCAGTCCCCGAAGAGGCGGTGTCCACTTT
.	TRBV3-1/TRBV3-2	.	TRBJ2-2	CASSQSFGGLNTGELFF	TGTGCCAGCAGCCAGTCATTTGGGGGGTTGAACACCGGGGAGCTGTTTTTT
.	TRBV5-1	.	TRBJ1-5	CASSRGSNQPQHF	TGCGCCAGCAGCCGGGGGAGCAATCAGCCCCAGCATTTT
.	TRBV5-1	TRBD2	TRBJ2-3	CASSPRALAGIGADTQYF	TGCGCCAGCAGCCCGAGGGCCCTAGCGGGCATAGGGGCAGATACGCAGTATTTT
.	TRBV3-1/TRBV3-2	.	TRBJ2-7	CASSQEMQISYEQYF	TGTGCCAGCAGCCAAGAGATGCAGATTTCCTACGAGCAGTACTTC
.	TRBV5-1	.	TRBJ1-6	CASSLETVGRGYPLHF	TGCGCCAGCAGCCTGGAGACTGTGGGCAGGGGATACCCCCTCCACTTT
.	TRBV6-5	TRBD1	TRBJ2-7	CASSSTHRGVNEQYF	TGTGCCAGCAGTTCCACACACAGGGGTGTCAACGAGCAGTACTTC